Each of the 28 T cell receptor beta chains below was sequenced from the same sample in a study of identical twins. TCRdb used MiXCR to reprocess the 5' RACE reads, holding one entry per CDR3 protein. The table shows 400,000 to 600,000 distinct CDR3 sequences, with 20% to 25% occurring only once. A further study also used this sample, focusing on yellow fever vaccine responses in identical twins.

The specimen sequenced was CD4+ T cells sorted from blood. These receptors all stem from a woman younger than 35 in good health.

This clonotype was counted once. This chain joins TRBV9 and TRBJ2-5; D assignment may be TRBD1 or TRBD2 (6 bases each). The CDR3 has 15 amino acids. The germline gives CDR1 SGDLS, CDR2 YYNGEE. V lost 4 bases and J lost 4, with 17 bases in between. DNA for the CDR3: TGTGCCAGCAGCTCCCTGGGGGGCGTGGGAGAGACCCAGTACTTC. It is translated as CASSSLGGVGETQYF.

The genes are TRBV20-1 and TRBJ2-3; D call uncertain. The CDR3 has 15 residues. The germline CDR1 and CDR2 sequences are DFQATT and SNEGSKA (reference sequence). The V end was cut by 0 bases, the J end by 2 bases, with 12 bases between. The CDR3 region is CSARDLASFTDTQYF. For the CDR3, the DNA is TGCAGTGCTAGAGATCTGGCAAGCTTCACAGATACGCAGTATTTT.

This clonotype was detected only a few times. V usage is TRBV5-6 and J usage is TRBJ2-1, with 7 bases fitting TRBD2. This CDR3 is 14 amino acids long. J was trimmed by 6 bases and V by 3 bases; bases with no gene match: 6. The germline V gene has CDR1 SGHDT and CDR2 YYEEEE. For the CDR3, the DNA is TGTGCCAGCAGCTCGGGAGGAGGGGCCAATGAGCAGTTCTTC. Protein product: CASSSGGGANEQFF.

This clonotype was found a few times. The chain couples TRBV11-3 to TRBJ2-1; weak D call: TRBD1 (6 bases). Trimming left V 6 bases short and J 5 bases short, with 11 bases between. Per germline, CDR1 SGHNT and CDR2 YENEEA. CDR3 size: 13 residues. As DNA, the CDR3 is TGTGCCAGCAGATCCGGGACACACAATGAGCAGTTCTTC. Its translation: CASRSGTHNEQFF.

This clonotype has a handful of counts. The V and J genes are TRBV20-1 and TRBJ2-3; D possibly corresponds to TRBD2 (5 bases). CDR1 is DFQATT and CDR2 is SNEGSKA in the germline V gene (reference sequence). This CDR3 has 15 amino acids. Trimming took 1 base from V and 2 from J, leaving 13 bases between them. CDR3 residues: CSARVEDYYTDTQYF. The CDR3 nucleotides are TGCAGTGCTAGAGTGGAAGACTACTACACAGATACGCAGTATTTT.

V gene TRBV29-1 combines with J gene TRBJ2-5, with D perhaps given as TRBD1 or TRBD2 (5 bases each). From germline, CDR1 is SQVTM and CDR2 ANQGSEA. V lost 3 bases to trimming and J lost 1 base, with 15 bases between them. This CDR3 has 15 residues. CDR3 in amino acids: CSVDGGPRSQETQYF. The CDR3 DNA reads TGCAGCGTTGATGGGGGTCCAAGAAGCCAAGAGACCCAGTACTTC.

This clonotype was seen a single time. The chain carries TRBV15 and TRBJ2-3, with D possibly being TRBD1 or TRBD2 (7 bases each). Per germline, CDR1 LNHNV and CDR2 YYDKDF (reference sequence). This CDR3 spans 20 amino acids. Trimming pared 5 bases from V and 4 bases from J, leaving 31 bases between. This CDR3 is CATSSPGQGGLRRLADTQYF. Written as DNA, the CDR3 is TGTGCCACCAGCTCCCCCGGCCAGGGGGGGTTGCGACGATTGGCAGATACGCAGTATTTT.

This clonotype appeared a few times. This rearrangement joins TRBV5-8 to TRBJ1-1; unclear D gene. The germline CDR1 and CDR2 sequences are SGHTS and YDEGEE. The CDR3 contains 15 residues. V lost 2 bases to trimming and J lost 1 base, with 12 bases between them. The CDR3 bases are TGTGCCAGCAGCTTAACTGGGGATAGGAACACTGAAGCTTTCTTT. Protein product: CASSLTGDRNTEAFF. Full variable domain (remainder filled in from reference TRBV5-8 and TRBJ1-1): EAGVTQSPTHLIKTRGQQATLRCSPISGHTSVYWYQQALGLGLQFLLWYDEGEERNRGNFPPRFSGRQFPNYSSELNVNALELEDSALYLCASSLTGDRNTEAFFGQGTRLTVV.

In this sample, this clonotype turned up a few times. The CDR3 DNA reads as TGTGCCAGCAGCTTTTCACAGGGGATCGGGGAGCTGTTTTTT. It codes for CASSFSQGIGELFF. This chain connects TRBV7-9 to TRBJ2-2; 7 bases line up with TRBD1. CDR3 length equals 14 residues. Losses at the gene ends were 3 bases for V and 7 bases for J; bases not matched to a gene: 5. Germline V lookup: CDR1 SEHNR, CDR2 FQNEAQ (reference sequence).

The table lists this clonotype with many counts. The rearrangement joins TRBV20-1 to TRBJ2-1, with TRBD2 matching 7 bases. CDR1 and CDR2 from the germline V gene are DFQATT and SNEGSKA (reference sequence). V was clipped by 6 bases and J by 4 bases; unmatched bases: 12. CDR3 length: 15 residues. The CDR3 sequence: CSAVGVAGAYNEQFF. In DNA, the CDR3 is TGCAGTGCCGTCGGGGTGGCGGGAGCTTACAATGAGCAGTTCTTC.

The chain employs TRBV10-3 and TRBJ1-2; D is undetermined. The V and J ends lost 6 bases and 3 bases respectively, with 8 bases between them. The V gene's germline CDR1 is ENHRY and CDR2 SYGVKD. This CDR3 has 12 residues. CDR3 in DNA: TGTGCCATCAGGGGTGGACACTATGGCTACACCTTC. This translates into CAIRGGHYGYTF.

There are a few counts of this clonotype. This rearrangement joins TRBV5-1 to TRBJ2-7; 13 bases line up with TRBD2. Germline values: CDR1 SGHRS, CDR2 YFSETQ. V was pared by 4 bases and J by 4 bases, with 5 bases of the junction left unmatched. This CDR3 is 15 amino acids long. The CDR3 DNA sequence: TGCGCCAGCAGCATGGGACTAGCGGGAAGTTACGAGCAGTACTTC. It yields the protein CASSMGLAGSYEQYF.

This clonotype was seen many times. This rearrangement joins TRBV12-3 or TRBV12-4 to TRBJ2-3; the D is unclear. V was cut by 2 bases and J by 4 bases, with 4 bases left in between. There are 12 residues in the CDR3. CDR3 coding DNA: TGTGCCAGCAGTTTATTCTCAGATACGCAGTATTTT. It encodes CASSLFSDTQYF.

This clonotype was counted between two and nine times. J is TRBJ2-7 and V is TRBV12-3 or TRBV12-4; 10 positions match TRBD2. V was pared by 5 bases and J by 6 bases, with 7 bases of the junction left unmatched. The CDR3 extends over 14 amino acids. The CDR3 loop reads CASSSTSGNFEQYF. Written as DNA, the CDR3 is TGTGCCAGCAGTAGTACTAGCGGGAATTTCGAGCAGTACTTC.

V usage is TRBV5-6 and J usage is TRBJ2-1; D is unclear. The ends were cut back, 2 bases at V and 8 bases at J, with 5 bases in the middle. CDR3 length equals 11 residues. Germline V gene data show CDR1 as SGHDT and CDR2 as YYEEEE. The CDR3, as DNA: TGTGCCAGCAGCTTTGCGGATGAGCAGTTCTTC. Encoded protein: CASSFADEQFF.

This clonotype occurred a few times. The rearrangement links TRBV24-1 to TRBJ2-6, with a weak D call TRBD1 (5 bases). The germline V gene encodes CDR1 KGHDR and CDR2 SFDVKD. The CDR3 is 14 amino acids. V was cut by 5 bases and J by 4 bases, with 8 bases left in between. The CDR3 is CATSGRQGANVLTF. CDR3 coding DNA: TGTGCCACCAGTGGACGACAGGGGGCCAACGTCCTGACTTTC.

This clonotype was counted ten times or more. V usage is TRBV11-3 and J usage is TRBJ2-7, with D perhaps matching TRBD2 (5 bases). Germline-derived CDR1 and CDR2 are SGHNT and YENEEA. This CDR3 spans 14 amino acids. Trimming removed 6 bases from V and 5 bases from J, with 17 bases in between. DNA of the CDR3: TGTGCCAGCAGTCTCGGTCGGGGTTTAGACGAGCAGTACTTC. Its translation is CASSLGRGLDEQYF.

This clonotype has a count of ten or more. V gene TRBV6-1 combines with J gene TRBJ1-1; D unclear. Germline CDR1 and CDR2: MNHNS and SASEGT. V was shortened by 1 base and J by 7 bases, with 7 bases between the two germline ends. The CDR3 sequence is 12 residues long. The CDR3, as DNA: TGTGCCAGCAGTGAAGGACAATTTGAAGCTTTCTTT. It codes for CASSEGQFEAFF.

The sample holds many counts of this clonotype. The gene calls are TRBV7-8 and TRBJ2-3; 7 positions match TRBD1. The junction had 9 bases not matched to a gene; V was cut back by 5 bases and J by 10 bases. Germline CDR1 reads SGHVS; CDR2 reads FQNEAQ. This CDR3 is built from 13 residues. The CDR3 DNA is TGTGCCAGCAGCGTCACAGGGGATTCGGCGCAGTATTTT. Residues: CASSVTGDSAQYF.

The V call is TRBV24-1, the J call TRBJ1-2; 8 bases are a match to TRBD1. This CDR3 spans 13 amino acids. The V and J ends lost 6 bases and 4 bases, in that order; junction bases with no gene match: 3. Germline CDR1 KGHDR, CDR2 SFDVKD. Here the CDR3 DNA reads TGTGCCACCAGTACAGGGACAGGCTATGGCTACACCTTC. It yields the protein CATSTGTGYGYTF.

This clonotype was counted only a few times. The chain uses TRBV20-1 and TRBJ2-1, with TRBD2 matching over 7 bases. The CDR3 totals 15 residues. The J segment lost 1 base and the V segment lost 3 bases, leaving 6 bases of the junction unmatched. Looked up from germline, CDR1 is DFQATT and CDR2 is SNEGSKA (reference sequence). The chain's CDR3 is CSARGSGTSYNEQFF. CDR3 sequence (DNA): TGCAGTGCTAGGGGAAGCGGGACGTCCTACAATGAGCAGTTCTTC.

The chain uses TRBV4-1 and TRBJ2-3; possible D gene TRBD1, 6 bases. The germline V gene has CDR1 MGHRA and CDR2 YSYEKL. V lost 1 base, J lost 0 bases, and 14 bases lay in between. The CDR3 sequence is 17 residues long. The CDR3 region is CASSQGRQAISTDTQYF. In DNA, the CDR3 is TGCGCCAGCAGCCAAGGCCGACAGGCAATAAGCACAGATACGCAGTATTTT.

This clonotype appeared many times. Compared with germline, one end of the junction differs, possibly owing to a read error. The chain is built from TRBV5-1 and TRBJ2-1; 9 bases align to TRBD1. Germline V gives CDR1 SGHRS, CDR2 YFSETQ. This CDR3 contains 15 residues. The CDR3 DNA sequence: TGTGCCAGCAGCTTAGGACAGGGGTACTACAATGAGCAGTTCTTC. This gives the protein CASSLGQGYYNEQFF.

The J gene is TRBJ1-1, the V gene TRBV2; D call uncertain. The CDR3 extends over 14 amino acids. The V gene lost 2 bases and the J gene lost 0 bases, with 7 bases spanning the gap. The germline CDR1 and CDR2 sequences are SNHLY and FYNNEI. In DNA form, the CDR3 reads TGTGCCAGCAGTGAACTAAGGTTGAACACTGAAGCTTTCTTT. Translation: CASSELRLNTEAFF.

This clonotype turned up a few times. The CDR3 DNA is TGCAGTGCTGCCAGGGGGTGGGGTACAGATACGCAGTATTTT. Encoded protein: CSAARGWGTDTQYF. V gene TRBV20-1 combines with J gene TRBJ2-3, with TRBD1 identical over 7 bases. Germline V gives CDR1 DFQATT, CDR2 SNEGSKA (reference sequence). The CDR3 loop spans 14 amino acids. V gave up 5 bases and J gave up 3 bases; unmatched junction bases: 8.

This chain joins TRBV10-3 and TRBJ1-3; D unclear. The V end was cut by 6 bases, the J end by 7 bases, with 19 bases between. Germline assignment: CDR1 ENHRY and CDR2 SYGVKD. The CDR3 runs 15 residues. The CDR3 region is CAISPNPPVGNTIYF. In DNA, the CDR3 is TGTGCCATCAGCCCGAACCCGCCAGTGGGCAACACCATATATTTT.

This clonotype appeared a few times. V gene TRBV12-3 or TRBV12-4 combines with J gene TRBJ2-1; D is perhaps TRBD2 (7 bases). V was shortened by 0 bases and J by 6 bases, with 15 bases between the two germline ends. The CDR3 runs to 16 residues. CDR3 DNA: TGTGCCAGCAGTTTAGCATACGGGGGGCGCGGCAATGAGCAGTTCTTC. The encoded protein is CASSLAYGGRGNEQFF.

The chain combines TRBV10-3 with TRBJ2-7; D is ambiguous. V gave up 0 bases and J gave up 3 bases, with 15 bases separating them. The V gene's germline CDR1 is ENHRY and CDR2 SYGVKD. The CDR3 is 16 residues long. The CDR3 sequence is CAISESRPTSHYEQYF. The CDR3 DNA is TGTGCCATCAGTGAGTCGAGACCAACCAGCCACTACGAGCAGTACTTC.